This T cell receptor beta chain was profiled in a study of cytomegalovirus exposure and HLA in healthy donors. Trimming shortened V by 5 bases and J by 1 base, and 16 bases separated the two germline ends. CDR1 LNHDA and CDR2 SQIVND come from the germline V gene (reference sequence). The CDR3 is 16 residues long. PCR was performed using 60 Vbeta and 13 Jbeta primers. TCRdb's copy holds only in-frame clones and misses some; the assay was immunoSEQ multiplex PCR. The profile shows some 96,000 clones, 60% to 80% of them singletons. Study-level findings and limits: An analysis that came later showed most CMV-associated TCR beta chains appearing HLA-restricted.

As regards this clone: As yet, its antigen is unknown.

The chain has TRBV19 and TRBJ2-3, with D tentatively TRBD2 (6 bases). The TCR was taken from a female donor in good health and CMV-seronegative. Sample: PBMCs. This CDR3 is CASSPLGGTRTDTQYF. Here the CDR3 DNA reads TGTGCCAGTAGTCCCCTCGGAGGGACGCGCACAGATACGCAGTATTTT. The full variable domain, completed using reference TRBV19 and TRBJ2-3, is DGGITQSPKYLFRKEGQNVTLSCEQNLNHDAMYWYRQDPGQGLRLIYYSQIVNDFQKGDIAEGYSVSREKKESFPLTVTSAQKNPTAFYLCASSPLGGTRTDTQYFGPGTRLTVL.